The clone carrying this TCR beta chain has a single count. Using immunoSEQ multiplex PCR, the repertoire was profiled, and TCRdb retains in-frame clones only, with some absent. This repertoire shows 20,000 to 25,000 clones, around four fifths found once; its top ten account for roughly 18%. This sample was taken from a study of PD-1 blockade in mismatch repair-deficient tumors. Overall study: Enrolled about 2013-2017, patients had progressing, pretreated mismatch repair-deficient cancers of approximately 13 types.

TCR sequencing covered a few patients who responded to pembrolizumab. The sequence was collected from an adult with mismatch repair-deficient cancer. The specimen was peripheral blood, collected 2 weeks after starting pembrolizumab.

CDR3 region: CASSLGSGGRLEQYF. The CDR3 DNA reads as TGTGCCAGCAGCTTAGGGTCGGGAGGTCGCCTGGAGCAGTACTTC. The chain carries TRBV7-9 and TRBJ2-7, with TRBD2 matching 7 bases. J lost 7 bases, V lost 1 base, and 10 bases had no gene match. The germline CDR1 and CDR2 sequences are SEHNR and FQNEAQ (reference sequence). CDR3 length: 15 amino acids.